This T cell receptor beta chain came from a study of T cell responses to AZD1222 COVID-19 vaccine. The CDR3 is made up of 13 amino acids. The germline V gene encodes CDR1 MNHEY and CDR2 SMNVEV (reference sequence). Trimming left V 2 bases short and J 2 bases short, with 7 bases between. Sequenced by immunoSEQ multiplex PCR; TCRdb stores in-frame clones only, minus some. The profile shows almost 95,000 clones, around 84% of them singletons. A remark on this clone: Its antigen remains unknown.

Second doses that came at about 4 or about 12 weeks were put together. General observations from the study: Dominant at 160-218 and 743-854, vaccine-associated CD4 TCRs also spanned spike. There were repertoire samples only from the period after the peak T cell response. Reportedly, nearly half the spike-specific TCRs target unmutated variant regions.

The rearrangement joins TRBV27 to TRBJ2-7, with D hard to call. The material was peripheral blood, obtained 28 days after the second AZD1222 dose. This receptor was obtained from an adult who received the AZD1222 COVID-19 vaccine. CDR3 sequence reads: CASSLGLPYEQYF. Here the CDR3 DNA reads TGTGCCAGCAGTTTAGGCCTCCCCTACGAGCAGTACTTC.